The rows below give T cell receptor beta chains drawn from one sample of a study of blood T cell repertoires in COVID-19. Clones were read by immunoSEQ multiplex PCR, and TCRdb kept only the in-frame ones, dropping some. The sample consists of 150,000 to 200,000 clones, approximately 90% of them appearing once. Material for sequencing was peripheral blood. The receptors here all came from a man aged 25 to 40 with COVID-19, enrolled during active disease. CDR3s include the opening cysteine and the closing phenylalanine or tryptophan. The order of the fields is CDR3 length, clone size, V gene, D gene, J gene, CDR3 DNA, CDR3 protein. The D gene is left open where the match is weak. Size is stated for part of the rows, as once, few or many counts, or as a class when the clone is expanded.

length: 15
size: -
V: TRBV19
D: TRBD1
J: TRBJ1-5
DNA: TGTGCCAGTAGTATTGATCCAGGGGGAGGACAGCCCCAGCATTTT
CDR3: CASSIDPGGGQPQHF

length: 15
size: -
V: TRBV27
D: -
J: TRBJ1-1
DNA: TGTGCCAGCAGTTTATTAGACAGATTGAACACTGAAGCTTTCTTT
CDR3: CASSLLDRLNTEAFF

length: 12
size: once
V: TRBV7-2
D: -
J: TRBJ2-7
DNA: TGTGCCAGCAGCTTATTCGGAGTGGAGCAGTACTTC
CDR3: CASSLFGVEQYF

length: 14
size: -
V: TRBV18
D: TRBD1
J: TRBJ2-7
DNA: TGTGCCAGCTCACCATATGGACAGGACTACGAGCAGTACTTC
CDR3: CASSPYGQDYEQYF

length: 15
size: -
V: TRBV15
D: -
J: TRBJ2-7
DNA: TGTGCCACCAGCCCGCGGGCAGGGGGGCACTACGAGCAGTACTTC
CDR3: CATSPRAGGHYEQYF

length: 13
size: -
V: TRBV10-3
D: TRBD1
J: TRBJ1-2
DNA: TGTGCCATCAGACCAGACAGGGGGGCCGGCTACACCTTC
CDR3: CAIRPDRGAGYTF

length: 13
size: -
V: TRBV24-1
D: -
J: TRBJ2-5
DNA: TGTGCCACCTCGGAGGGGGCGGCAGAGACCCAGTACTTC
CDR3: CATSEGAAETQYF

length: 12
size: -
V: TRBV19
D: -
J: TRBJ1-2
DNA: TGTGCCAGTAGTAACAGGGAGTATGGCTACACCTTC
CDR3: CASSNREYGYTF

length: 16
size: -
V: TRBV5-1
D: TRBD1
J: TRBJ2-2
DNA: TGCGCCAGCAGCTCGGGACAGGCGGCGAACACCGGGGAGCTGTTTTTT
CDR3: CASSSGQAANTGELFF

length: 14
size: -
V: TRBV6-6
D: -
J: TRBJ1-1
DNA: TGTGCCAGCAGTTCGTCGGGAGGGAACACTGAAGCTTTCTTT
CDR3: CASSSSGGNTEAFF

length: 13
size: -
V: TRBV7-2
D: -
J: TRBJ1-2
DNA: TGTGCCAGCAGTTTGGGGCAGTACTATGGCTACACCTTC
CDR3: CASSLGQYYGYTF

length: 15
size: -
V: TRBV19
D: TRBD1
J: TRBJ1-1
DNA: TGTGCCAGTAGGGACCGACAGGGGGTGAACACTGAAGCTTTCTTT
CDR3: CASRDRQGVNTEAFF

length: 15
size: -
V: TRBV5-1
D: -
J: TRBJ1-1
DNA: TGCGCCAGCAGCTTGGCCCTGGGGCGGGGAACTGAAGCTTTCTTT
CDR3: CASSLALGRGTEAFF

length: 14
size: -
V: TRBV3-1/TRBV3-2
D: -
J: TRBJ1-5
DNA: TGTGCCAGCAGCCAAGATTCAGGGTTCGGCCCCCAGCATTTT
CDR3: CASSQDSGFGPQHF

length: 15
size: -
V: TRBV19
D: -
J: TRBJ1-3
DNA: TGTGCCAGTAGTATCCCAGGGCGTTCTGGAAACACCATATATTTT
CDR3: CASSIPGRSGNTIYF

length: 13
size: -
V: TRBV3-1/TRBV3-2
D: -
J: TRBJ1-1
DNA: TGTGCCAGCAGCCAAGTGCAGGGCACTGAAGCTTTCTTT
CDR3: CASSQVQGTEAFF

length: 14
size: -
V: TRBV19
D: TRBD1
J: TRBJ1-1
DNA: TGTGCCAGTACGGGACAGGGTGTTTTCGCTAAGTCTTTCTTT
CDR3: CASTGQGVFAKSFF

length: 15
size: -
V: TRBV4-3
D: TRBD1
J: TRBJ2-7
DNA: TGCGCCAGCAGCCTCCACCGGGACAGGGTTTACGAGCAGTACTTC
CDR3: CASSLHRDRVYEQYF

length: 19
size: -
V: TRBV7-9
D: TRBD2
J: TRBJ2-3
DNA: TGTGCCAGCAGCTTGGGACTAGCGGGGGATCCCTCTGGCACAGATACGCAGTATTTT
CDR3: CASSLGLAGDPSGTDTQYF

length: 16
size: -
V: TRBV10-3
D: TRBD1
J: TRBJ2-3
DNA: TGTGCCATCAGTGAGTCCCGACAGGGGGCGACAGATACGCAGTATTTT
CDR3: CAISESRQGATDTQYF

length: 13
size: -
V: TRBV18
D: -
J: TRBJ1-1
DNA: TGTGCCAGCTCAGGGGGGGCAAACACTGAAGCTTTCTTT
CDR3: CASSGGANTEAFF

length: 16
size: -
V: TRBV5-1
D: TRBD2
J: TRBJ2-4
DNA: TGCGCCAGCACCCCGGAGGGACTAGCGAGTGGGGGCATTCAGTACTTC
CDR3: CASTPEGLASGGIQYF

length: 14
size: -
V: TRBV10-1
D: -
J: TRBJ2-1
DNA: TGCGCCAGCAGCCCCGACAGGTCCGACAATGAGCAGTTCTTC
CDR3: CASSPDRSDNEQFF

length: 17
size: -
V: TRBV5-1
D: -
J: TRBJ2-1
DNA: TGCGCCAGCAGCTCCGACTGGGGCCGGAGCTCCTACAATGAGCAGTTCTTC
CDR3: CASSSDWGRSSYNEQFF

length: 15
size: -
V: TRBV13
D: -
J: TRBJ2-5
DNA: TGTGCCAGCAGCCCCCGGCTAGGATGGCAAGAGACCCAGTACTTC
CDR3: CASSPRLGWQETQYF

length: 12
size: -
V: TRBV6-4
D: -
J: TRBJ1-2
DNA: TGTGCCAGCAGTGACCCCTTCTATGGCTACACCTTC
CDR3: CASSDPFYGYTF

length: 16
size: -
V: TRBV3-1/TRBV3-2
D: -
J: TRBJ1-1
DNA: TGTGCCAGCAGCCAAGATAGCCCCGCGATGAACACTGAAGCTTTCTTT
CDR3: CASSQDSPAMNTEAFF

length: 17
size: -
V: TRBV7-9
D: TRBD1
J: TRBJ1-3
DNA: TGTGCCAGCAGCTCACAACCGGGACAGGGGAATCTGGACACCATATATTTT
CDR3: CASSSQPGQGNLDTIYF

length: 14
size: -
V: TRBV7-2
D: TRBD1
J: TRBJ1-1
DNA: TGTGCCAGCAGCTTCGCAACAGGGGCGGGGGAAGCTTTCTTT
CDR3: CASSFATGAGEAFF

length: 15
size: -
V: TRBV5-4
D: TRBD1
J: TRBJ2-7
DNA: TGTGCCAGCAGCTTGGTTAACAGGGGGACCTACGAGCAGTACTTC
CDR3: CASSLVNRGTYEQYF

length: 14
size: -
V: TRBV23-1
D: TRBD2
J: TRBJ2-7
DNA: TGCGCCAGCAGTCAATCCCGGACTAGGGACGAGCAGTACTTC
CDR3: CASSQSRTRDEQYF

length: 16
size: -
V: TRBV7-2
D: TRBD1
J: TRBJ2-7
DNA: TGTGCCAGCAGCTTAGCGGTGGACAGGGTACGGGACGAGCAGTACTTC
CDR3: CASSLAVDRVRDEQYF

length: 13
size: once
V: TRBV6-5
D: -
J: TRBJ2-7
DNA: TGTGCCAGCACCCCTAATGATGCCTACGAGCAGTACTTC
CDR3: CASTPNDAYEQYF

length: 16
size: few
V: TRBV28
D: TRBD2
J: TRBJ2-3
DNA: TGTGCCAGCAGTTCGACTAGCGGAGGGAGGGAAGATACGCAGTATTTT
CDR3: CASSSTSGGREDTQYF

length: 14
size: -
V: TRBV2
D: -
J: TRBJ2-1
DNA: TGTGCCAGCAGTCGGGGGAGGTCCTACAATGAGCAGTTCTTC
CDR3: CASSRGRSYNEQFF

length: 17
size: -
V: TRBV7-8
D: -
J: TRBJ2-1
DNA: TGTGCCAGCAGCCCCCCCCAGGGGGCGCGGGGGAACAATGAGCAGTTCTTC
CDR3: CASSPPQGARGNNEQFF

length: 13
size: -
V: TRBV7-6
D: TRBD1
J: TRBJ2-1
DNA: TGTGCCAGCAGCTTTGGACAGGGTAATGAGCAGTTCTTC
CDR3: CASSFGQGNEQFF

length: 15
size: -
V: TRBV4-3
D: -
J: TRBJ2-2
DNA: TGCGCCAGCAGCCAAGAGGGCCCGAACACCGGGGAGCTGTTTTTT
CDR3: CASSQEGPNTGELFF

length: 17
size: -
V: TRBV4-3
D: -
J: TRBJ2-4
DNA: TGCGCCAGCAGCCAAGATCTAGCAACGGCAGCCAAAAACATTCAGTACTTC
CDR3: CASSQDLATAAKNIQYF

length: 15
size: -
V: TRBV5-1
D: -
J: TRBJ1-1
DNA: TGCGCCAGCAGCTTGATTTCTACAGAGAACACTGAAGCTTTCTTT
CDR3: CASSLISTENTEAFF

length: 15
size: -
V: TRBV28
D: TRBD1
J: TRBJ1-2
DNA: TGTGCCAGCACCCAGGGGGCAGGCCTCTTGGGTGGCTACACCTTC
CDR3: CASTQGAGLLGGYTF

length: 13
size: -
V: TRBV6-6
D: -
J: TRBJ1-1
DNA: TGTGCCAGCAGCCCCGGGGGGTACACTGAAGCTTTCTTT
CDR3: CASSPGGYTEAFF

length: 15
size: once
V: TRBV18
D: -
J: TRBJ1-3
DNA: TGTGCCAGCTCACCGGGACATTTCTCTGGAAACACCATATATTTT
CDR3: CASSPGHFSGNTIYF

length: 14
size: once
V: TRBV18
D: -
J: TRBJ2-5
DNA: TGTGCCAGCTCACCCGGACGGGGCCAAGAGACCCAGTACTTC
CDR3: CASSPGRGQETQYF

length: 14
size: -
V: TRBV5-1
D: TRBD1
J: TRBJ1-2
DNA: TGCGCCAGCAGCGTTGGTGGACAGGGGGATGGCTACACCTTC
CDR3: CASSVGGQGDGYTF

length: 15
size: once
V: TRBV6-1
D: -
J: TRBJ1-5
DNA: TGTGCCAGCAGTGAAGCATGGGGGGGAGGACAGCCCCAGCATTTT
CDR3: CASSEAWGGGQPQHF

length: 12
size: -
V: TRBV6-5
D: -
J: TRBJ1-1
DNA: TGTGCCAGCAGTTACGGGACACTTGAAGCTTTCTTT
CDR3: CASSYGTLEAFF

length: 12
size: -
V: TRBV11-2
D: -
J: TRBJ2-1
DNA: TGTGCCAGCAGCTTAGGTAGCGATGAGCAGTTCTTC
CDR3: CASSLGSDEQFF

length: 16
size: -
V: TRBV21-1
D: -
J: TRBJ1-6
DNA: TGTGCCAGCAGCAACCCGGGACAGGGGTATAATTCACCCCTCCACTTT
CDR3: CASSNPGQGYNSPLHF

length: 11
size: -
V: TRBV6-6
D: -
J: TRBJ2-7
DNA: TGTGCCAGCAGTATTTCCTCTGAGCAGTACTTC
CDR3: CASSISSEQYF

length: 13
size: -
V: TRBV6-2/TRBV6-3
D: -
J: TRBJ1-1
DNA: TGTGCCAGCAGTTACCGACAGAACACTGAAGCTTTCTTT
CDR3: CASSYRQNTEAFF

length: 11
size: once
V: TRBV28
D: TRBD2
J: TRBJ2-1
DNA: TGTGCCAGCAGTTTAGACGGGAGGGGCTTCTTC
CDR3: CASSLDGRGFF

length: 16
size: -
V: TRBV5-4
D: -
J: TRBJ2-3
DNA: TGTGCCAGCAGCTTGATTCAGCGGCTCCACACAGATACGCAGTATTTT
CDR3: CASSLIQRLHTDTQYF

length: 14
size: -
V: TRBV11-2
D: TRBD1
J: TRBJ1-4
DNA: TGTGCCAGCAGCCCGGACAGGAGTCCGGAAAAACTGTTTTTT
CDR3: CASSPDRSPEKLFF